This is a list of T cell receptor beta chains from one sample in a study of Tregs in tolerant kidney transplant recipients. The assay was immunoSEQ multiplex PCR, and TCRdb's table has in-frame clones only and misses some. Of 75,000 to 100,000 clones in the sample, roughly 93% were seen once. The specimen was CD4+ T cells from blood (PBMCs), collected 12 months after the transplant. Receptors originate from a human patient who received a combined kidney and bone marrow transplant. Some T cells may arise from the graft donor. The CDR3 runs from the conserved cysteine through the conserved F or W. D genes are given only for firm matches. Rows may omit the clone size; those that give it use once, few, many or a size class.

>TRBJ2-1|NA|TRBV6-1|TRBD2
TGTGCCAGCAGTTTAGCGGGAGAAGAGTCGGATGAGCAGTTCTTC
CASSLAGEESDEQFF
>TRBJ2-7|NA|TRBV5-1|NA
TGCGCCAGCAGCACAAACAGCTACGAGCAGTACTTC
CASSTNSYEQYF
>TRBJ2-1|NA|TRBV4-1|TRBD2
TGCGCCAGCAGCCAAGAAAAGCGGGAGAGGTATGAGCAGTTCTTC
CASSQEKRERYEQFF
>TRBJ1-5|NA|TRBV11-2|NA
TGTGCCAGCAGCCTCCGCGGGGGAAATCAGCCCCAGCATTTT
CASSLRGGNQPQHF
>TRBJ2-2|NA|TRBV27|TRBD1
TGTGCCAGCATAGGCGGGACAGGGGTTAACACCGGGGAGCTGTTTTTT
CASIGGTGVNTGELFF
>TRBJ2-5|NA|TRBV7-9|NA
TGTGCCAGCAGCTCCTCGGGTGGAGAGACCCAGTACTTC
CASSSSGGETQYF
>TRBJ1-2|once|TRBV7-2|TRBD1
TGTGCCAGCAGCTTGGACAGGTCGAACTATGGCTACACCTTC
CASSLDRSNYGYTF
>TRBJ1-5|NA|TRBV6-6|TRBD1
TGTGCCAGCAGTTACTCGACGGGACAGGGCCCGCCCCAGCATTTT
CASSYSTGQGPPQHF
>TRBJ1-6|once|TRBV28|NA
TGTGCCAGCAGTCCCGCCCATTCAGGGAACACCTTTAATTCCCCCCTCCACTTT
CASSPAHSGNTFNSPLHF
>TRBJ1-1|NA|TRBV5-1|NA
TGCGCCAGCAGCTTGGGATTTTCAGGTGGCACTGAAGCTTTCTTT
CASSLGFSGGTEAFF
>TRBJ2-7|NA|TRBV2|TRBD1
TGTGCCAGCAGCACCCCGGGACAGGGAACCTACGAGCAGTACTTC
CASSTPGQGTYEQYF
>TRBJ2-1|NA|TRBV5-1|TRBD2
TGCGCCAGCAGCTTGGCTAGGCTAGCGGGAGACGGTGAGCAGTTCTTC
CASSLARLAGDGEQFF
>TRBJ2-7|NA|TRBV5-1|TRBD1
TGCGCCAGCAGCTTCGTGGACAGGGCTTACGAGCAGTACTTC
CASSFVDRAYEQYF
>TRBJ2-1|NA|TRBV11-2|NA
TGTGCCAGCAGGCAAAGAGCCGGGACTTCGCCCTATAATGAGCAGTTCTTC
CASRQRAGTSPYNEQFF
>TRBJ1-5|NA|TRBV6-1|NA
TGTGCCAGCACCCCACGACAGTTTAGCAATCAGCCCCAGCATTTT
CASTPRQFSNQPQHF
>TRBJ1-1|NA|TRBV18|NA
TGTGCCAGCGCCAACAGGGTTGGGAACACTGAAGCTTTCTTT
CASANRVGNTEAFF
>TRBJ2-7|NA|TRBV6-5|NA
TGTGCCAGCAGTAAACATCTAGCGCCACCGGCCGAGCAGTACTTC
CASSKHLAPPAEQYF
>TRBJ2-1|NA|TRBV2|TRBD2
TGTGCCAGCGTGGGGACTAGCGCTAACAATGAGCAGTTCTTC
CASVGTSANNEQFF
>TRBJ2-3|NA|TRBV4-1|NA
TGCGCCAGCAGCCAGTTTGGGGACACGAGCACAGATACGCAGTATTTT
CASSQFGDTSTDTQYF
>TRBJ2-1|NA|TRBV4-2|NA
TGTGCCAGCAGCCACGAGGGCTCCTACAATGAGCAGTTCTTC
CASSHEGSYNEQFF
>TRBJ1-2|NA|TRBV27|TRBD1
TGTGCCAGCAGTGTAGGACAGGAACTAGCTAACTATGGCTACACCTTC
CASSVGQELANYGYTF